This T cell receptor (beta chain) emerged from a study of identical twins. General study results and limits: Sharing of beta out-of-frame sequences by twins showed a weaker excess. Modeled out-of-frame TCR alpha sharing in monozygotic twins fell below observed levels.

MiXCR, applied by TCRdb to the 5' RACE reads, yields one record per CDR3 protein. The profile shows more than 250,000 distinct CDR3 sequences, about 8% of them singletons. Concerning this clonotype itself: The target antigen is unknown.

CDR1 and CDR2 from the germline V gene are SNHLY and FYNNEI. V shed 4 bases and J shed 5 bases, with 14 bases lying between them. This CDR3 has 15 amino acids. These data were likewise used in another study, on yellow fever vaccine responses in identical twins. In that study: Vaccine T cell responses of twins reportedly seemed partly convergent and partly personalized.

The genes are TRBV2 and TRBJ2-2; possibly TRBD1 for D (6 bases). The sample taken for sequencing was memory (CD45RO+) T cells sorted from blood. The sequence came from a young woman in good health. The CDR3 bases are TGTGCCAGCAGTGGTGGTACAGGGAGAACCGGGGAGCTGTTTTTT. Translated, it gives CASSGGTGRTGELFF.